The present entry profiles one T cell receptor beta chain with its context. Antigen unknown. This sample is drawn from a study of monozygotic twins with inflammatory bowel disease. The CDR3 is 11 residues long. TCRdb reworked the 5' RACE reads into one entry per CDR3 protein, no DNA. Recorded for this sample: 300,000 to 450,000 distinct CDR3 sequences. Study observations and caveats: Part of the variability in patient repertoires may have come from differing immunosuppressive treatments.

The chain joins TRBV12-3 or TRBV12-4 to TRBJ1-2. Material for sequencing was blood. The TCR comes from a human donor with ulcerative colitis or Crohn's disease, or a healthy co-twin of an affected twin (not recorded which). CDR3 loop: CASSSDYGYTF.